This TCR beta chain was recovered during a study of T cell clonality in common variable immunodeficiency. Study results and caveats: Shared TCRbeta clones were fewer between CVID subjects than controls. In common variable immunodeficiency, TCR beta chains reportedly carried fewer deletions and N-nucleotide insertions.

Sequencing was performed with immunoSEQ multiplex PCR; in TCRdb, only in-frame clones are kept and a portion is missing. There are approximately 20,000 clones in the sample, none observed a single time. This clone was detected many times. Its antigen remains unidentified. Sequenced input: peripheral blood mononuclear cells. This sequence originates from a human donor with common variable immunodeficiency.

The CDR3 reads CASSDWLTGLNGYTF. The CDR3 bases that were read are TGTGCCAGCAGTGATTGGCTGACAGGGTTAAATGGC. This chain links TRBV2 with TRBJ1-2; 7 bases fit TRBD1. The CDR3 end lies 3 residues beyond the end of the read and is filled in from the germline J gene. The CDR3 is made up of 15 amino acids. Germline V gives CDR1 SNHLY, CDR2 FYNNEI. J gave up 6 bases and V 3 bases, and 10 bases lay outside the gene matches.